These 13 T cell receptor beta chains were all obtained from the same sample, sequenced in a study of CD8+ T cells in alopecia areata listed by TCRdb under 2018. Libraries were built with the immunoSEQ multiplex PCR assay. For TCR sequencing, RNA was extracted from every sample and reverse transcribed into cDNA to serve as template. TCRdb retrieved this table from immuneACCESS and kept in-frame rearrangements only. Not all clones are present; in checked studies, unresolved V genes account for under half, and no reason is known for the remainder. Counted in this sample were about 220,000 clones; about 58% of them appeared once. Approximately 1.4% of the sample comes from the top ten. The label giving this sample's time point can be read as: more than 3 weeks on oral tofacitinib. The treatment or condition label, read with the paper, signifies: oral pan-JAK inhibitor, 5-10 mg twice daily. The specimen was CD4+ T cells sorted from blood, collected at week 4, from a patient treated with tofacitinib. Receptor source: a human donor with alopecia areata.

This clone has only a few counts. J is TRBJ1-2 and V is TRBV5-6; TRBD1 matches 11 bases. The length of the CDR3 is 14 residues. The germline V gene has CDR1 SGHDT and CDR2 YYEEEE. The V and J ends lost 3 bases and 4 bases, in that order; junction bases with no gene match: 2. The CDR3 bases are TGTGCCAGCAGCTGGGACAGGGGGTCCTATGGCTACACCTTC. Residues: CASSWDRGSYGYTF.

The CDR3 spells CASRRTDHSNQPQHF. The CDR3 nucleotides read TGTGCCAGCAGGAGGACAGACCATAGCAATCAGCCCCAGCATTTT. J is TRBJ1-5 and V is TRBV2; TRBD1 is a possible D gene (6 bases). The CDR3 spans 15 residues. Trimming took off 6 bases at V and 0 bases at J, with 12 bases between the two ends. Germline V gives CDR1 SNHLY, CDR2 FYNNEI.

The chain carries TRBV5-1 and TRBJ2-1, with 8 bases that match TRBD1. The germline gives CDR1 SGHRS, CDR2 YFSETQ. The CDR3 spans 16 residues. V trimming: 3 bases; J trimming: 0 bases; junction bases outside the gene matches: 5. CDR3 sequence reads: CASSSGGTGSYNEQFF. The CDR3 region has the DNA TGCGCCAGCAGCTCAGGCGGGACAGGCTCCTACAATGAGCAGTTCTTC.

The chain has TRBV2 and TRBJ1-6; TRBD1 agrees at 7 bases. Germline V lookup: CDR1 SNHLY, CDR2 FYNNEI. This CDR3 is built from 13 residues. The trim removed 7 bases at V and 7 bases at J, leaving 4 bases unmatched. The CDR3 sequence: CASKGRGNSPLHF. The CDR3 DNA reads as TGTGCCAGCAAGGGCAGGGGGAATTCACCCCTCCACTTT. The full variable domain, its missing parts supplied by reference TRBV2 and TRBJ1-6, is EPEVTQTPSHQVTQMGQEVILRCVPISNHLYFYWYRQILGQKVEFLVSFYNNEISEKSEIFDDQFSVERPDGSNFTLKIRSTKLEDSAMYFCASKGRGNSPLHFGNGTRLTVT.

In this sample, this clone turned up a few times. The rearrangement uses TRBV11-2 and TRBJ2-2; 10 bases map to TRBD2. V dropped 1 base and J dropped 7; count of bases not matched to a gene: 3. From germline, CDR1 is SGHAT and CDR2 FQNNGV. This CDR3 is built from 15 residues. Here the CDR3 reads CASSLGLAGDGELFF. CDR3 in DNA: TGTGCCAGCAGCTTAGGGCTAGCGGGGGACGGGGAGCTGTTTTTT.

The J gene is TRBJ2-2, the V gene TRBV5-6, with 9 nucleotides matching TRBD2. The CDR3 consists of 15 residues. With 1 base clipped from V and 4 bases from J, the junction kept 2 bases outside the gene matches. CDR1 and CDR2 from the germline V gene are SGHDT and YYEEEE. DNA of the CDR3: TGTGCCAGCAGCTTGAGTAGCGGGGGCACCGGGGAGCTGTTTTTT. Residues: CASSLSSGGTGELFF.

This clone was seen a few times. The gene calls are TRBV2 and TRBJ2-7; 9 nucleotides match TRBD1. V lost 5 bases to trimming and J lost 5 bases; unmatched junction nucleotides: 13. The CDR3 runs 16 residues. Germline CDR1 is SNHLY and CDR2 is FYNNEI. The CDR3 DNA reads TGTGCCAGCAGTCGTACACGGACAGGGGTGATGGACGAGCAGTACTTC. This codes for CASSRTRTGVMDEQYF.

The chain uses TRBV29-1 and TRBJ1-1; unclear D gene. CDR1 is SQVTM, CDR2 ANQGSEA, per germline. Between the trimmed V and J ends, which lost 3 bases and 5 bases, there was a span of 13 bases. This CDR3 has 13 amino acids. The CDR3 sequence is CSVEVQVGTEAFF. The CDR3 DNA is TGCAGCGTTGAGGTGCAGGTTGGTACTGAAGCTTTCTTT.

The chain has TRBV30 and TRBJ1-1; a weak D match, TRBD1 (5 bases). CDR1 is GTSNPN, CDR2 SVGIG, per germline (reference sequence). The V gene lost 2 bases and the J gene lost 0 bases, with 10 bases spanning the gap. The CDR3 has 14 amino acids. CDR3 DNA: TGTGCCTGGAGTCCCCAGGGTCTGAACACTGAAGCTTTCTTT. Amino acids: CAWSPQGLNTEAFF.

The gene calls are TRBV27 and TRBJ2-7; a weak D match, TRBD2 (5 bases). CDR1 and CDR2 (germline): MNHEY, SMNVEV (reference sequence). The CDR3 length is 9 residues. V was clipped by 9 bases and J by 12 bases, with 12 bases between them. The DNA for the CDR3 is TGTGCCAGGACGGGGTGGGGGTACTTC. It encodes CARTGWGYF.

This clone was found a few times. The chain recombines TRBV7-9 with TRBJ1-5, with TRBD1 matching 8 bases. The CDR3 runs to 16 residues. J was trimmed by 5 bases and V by 4 bases; bases with no gene match: 10. Germline V lookup: CDR1 SEHNR, CDR2 FQNEAQ (reference sequence). The CDR3 sequence is CASSSPRPGGHQPQHF. The CDR3 DNA follows: TGTGCCAGCAGCTCACCAAGGCCAGGGGGCCATCAGCCCCAGCATTTT. Full variable domain (remainder filled in from reference TRBV7-9 and TRBJ1-5): DTGVSQNPRHKITKRGQNVTFRCDPISEHNRLYWYRQTLGQGPEFLTYFQNEAQLEKSRLLSDRFSAERPKGSFSTLEIQRTEQGDSAMYLCASSSPRPGGHQPQHFGDGTRLSIL.

The chain employs TRBV4-3 and TRBJ2-3; D is possibly TRBD2 (7 bases). The V gene lost 4 bases and the J gene lost 0 bases, with 14 bases spanning the gap. The length of the CDR3 is 16 residues. CDR1 is LGHNA and CDR2 is YSLEER in the germline V gene. The CDR3 DNA reads TGCGCCAGCAGCCTGATGAGGGGGGGCAGCACAGATACGCAGTATTTT. It yields the protein CASSLMRGGSTDTQYF.

The J gene is TRBJ1-1, the V gene TRBV7-2; D gene uncertain. The germline gives CDR1 SGHTA, CDR2 FQGNSA. V was clipped by 4 bases and J by 12 bases, with 18 bases between them. The CDR3 length is 13 residues. Here the CDR3 DNA reads TGTGCCAGCAGCTCGAGGGAGGCCCGTTTGCCTTTCTTT. Its protein is CASSSREARLPFF.